These 5 T cell receptor beta chains came from one sample sequenced in a study of blood T cell repertoires in COVID-19. Repertoires were generated with immunoSEQ multiplex PCR, while TCRdb's copy carries only in-frame clones and drops some. The sample includes around 49,000 clones, more than 80% seen only once; the top ten take over 2%. Sequences were obtained from peripheral blood. Receptors originate from a human donor in a cohort sampled during active COVID-19.

This clone was observed a single time. This chain connects TRBV7-2 to TRBJ2-7; D may be TRBD1 (6 bases). The length of the CDR3 is 13 residues. With 4 bases removed from V and 4 bases from J, the gap between germline ends came to 11 bases. CDR1 is SGHTA and CDR2 is FQGNSA in the germline V gene. CDR3 amino acids: CASSSGRGYEQYF. The CDR3 nucleotides read TGTGCCAGCAGCTCCGGAAGGGGGTACGAGCAGTACTTC.

This clone came up once. This chain uses TRBV23-1 with TRBJ1-5, with 7 nucleotides matching TRBD1. TRBV23-1 is filed as an ORF, its function uncertain. J was trimmed by 0 bases and V by 0 bases; bases with no gene match: 5. The CDR3 extends over 17 amino acids. CDR3 amino acids: CASSQSQGVPSNQPQHF. In nucleotides, the CDR3 is TGCGCCAGCAGTCAATCCCAGGGGGTCCCTAGCAATCAGCCCCAGCATTTT.

This sequence joins TRBV5-1 and TRBJ2-2; D possibly corresponds to TRBD2 (5 bases). From germline, CDR1 is SGHRS and CDR2 YFSETQ. Between the trimmed V and J ends, which lost 5 bases and 0 bases, there was a span of 14 bases. CDR3 length equals 16 residues. CDR3 in amino acids: CASRVGRGTNTGELFF. The CDR3 DNA sequence: TGCGCCAGCAGAGTTGGCCGGGGAACGAACACCGGGGAGCTGTTTTTT.

The chain employs TRBV6-6 and TRBJ2-4, with 7 bases matching TRBD1. The V gene's germline CDR1 is MNHNY and CDR2 SVGAGI (reference sequence). V lost 6 bases, J lost 7 bases, and 9 bases stayed unmatched. The length of the CDR3 is 14 residues. CDR3 in amino acids: CASSSRQGLNIQYF. The CDR3 nucleotides are TGTGCCAGCAGCTCCAGACAGGGTTTGAACATTCAGTACTTC.

The gene calls are TRBV19 and TRBJ1-1, with TRBD1 identical over 9 bases. CDR3 size: 15 residues. V trimming: 4 bases; J trimming: 5 bases; junction bases outside the gene matches: 8. The germline CDR1 and CDR2 sequences are LNHDA and SQIVND (reference sequence). CDR3 in DNA: TGTGCCAGTAGTACCCTCAACAGGGGGCTTACTGAAGCTTTCTTT. Translation: CASSTLNRGLTEAFF.